Below, 19 T cell receptor beta chains from the same sample are listed, as sequenced in a study of CD8+ T cells in alopecia areata (dated by TCRdb to the late 2010s). Sample time point, as interpreted from the label and publication: around 24 weeks on oral tofacitinib. The intended sense of this specimen's treatment or condition label: oral pan-JAK inhibitor, 5-10 mg twice daily. Library method: the immunoSEQ multiplex PCR assay. RNA was extracted from all samples and reverse transcribed into cDNA as template for TCR sequencing. The source is immuneACCESS, and TCRdb retained only in-frame sequences with V and J called. Part of the clones is not carried over; for the studies checked, unresolved V genes explain less than half of this, and the remainder is unexplained. The sample contains about 180,000 clones, approximately 53% of them found a single time. The biggest ten clones account for about a tenth of the sample.

This specimen consisted of CD8+ T cells sorted from blood, obtained at week 24, from a patient treated with tofacitinib. These receptors originate from a human donor with alopecia areata.

The CDR3 is CASRGRDSLLEAFF. The CDR3 DNA is TGCGCCAGCAGGGGACGGGACAGTCTTTTGGAAGCTTTCTTT. V is TRBV10-2 and J is TRBJ1-1; 7 bases match TRBD1. This CDR3 region has 14 residues. The ends lost 6 bases at V and 8 bases at J; junction bases unmatched: 12. Germline V gene data show CDR1 as WSHSY and CDR2 as SAAADI.

This rearrangement joins TRBV27 to TRBJ2-7, with D unresolved. The germline V gene encodes CDR1 MNHEY and CDR2 SMNVEV (reference sequence). The CDR3 covers 14 residues. V was pared by 5 bases and J by 5 bases, with 16 bases between. The CDR3 DNA sequence: TGTGCCAGCAGTCCAGAGAAACGGAGCGACGAGCAGTACTTC. This sequence encodes CASSPEKRSDEQYF.

The genes are TRBV5-6 and TRBJ2-5; 10 bases agree with TRBD2. V was pared by 4 bases and J by 5 bases, with 17 bases of the junction left unmatched. The CDR3 is 18 residues long. Germline V gene sequence: CDR1 SGHDT, CDR2 YYEEEE. In DNA, the CDR3 is TGTGCCAGCAGCCCCGGCGGGGTTAGCGGGGGGCCCACCGAGACCCAGTACTTC. It translates to CASSPGGVSGGPTETQYF.

The table lists this clone with a few counts. This chain connects TRBV5-6 to TRBJ2-7; D not resolved. CDR3 length: 12 residues. Germline CDR1 is SGHDT and CDR2 is YYEEEE. V was clipped by 4 bases and J by 8 bases, with 13 bases between them. The CDR3 DNA sequence: TGTGCCAGCAGCATTGGGCTAGTTCAGCAGTACTTC. Protein: CASSIGLVQQYF.

This clone was picked up a small number of times. CDR3 amino acids: CASSQDSRTTEAFF. In DNA, the CDR3 is TGCGCCAGCAGCCAAGACAGCAGGACAACTGAAGCTTTCTTT. The chain is built from TRBV4-3 and TRBJ1-1; maybe TRBD1 (5 bases). V gave up 0 bases and J gave up 5 bases, with 10 bases separating them. The length of the CDR3 is 14 residues. Per germline, CDR1 LGHNA and CDR2 YSLEER.

The chain is built from TRBV6-5 and TRBJ2-7; possible D gene TRBD2, 6 bases. The CDR3 is 14 residues long. Germline V lookup: CDR1 MNHEY, CDR2 SVGAGI. V was cut by 2 bases and J by 2 bases, with 10 bases left in between. The CDR3 loop reads CASSYGPGAYEQYF. Written as DNA, the CDR3 is TGTGCCAGCAGTTACGGGCCGGGAGCCTACGAGCAGTACTTC.

This clone was counted a single time. This sequence joins TRBV6-1 and TRBJ1-1; TRBD1 matches 7 bases. CDR3 size: 14 residues. CDR1 is MNHNS, CDR2 SASEGT, per germline. Unmatched junction bases numbered 2, after V lost 4 bases and J lost 0 bases. The CDR3 loop reads CASSAGQMNTEAFF. The CDR3 region has the DNA TGTGCCAGCAGTGCGGGACAGATGAACACTGAAGCTTTCTTT.

V gene TRBV20-1 combines with J gene TRBJ1-2; D is unclear. V was shortened by 3 bases and J by 8 bases, with 10 bases between the two germline ends. Germline-derived CDR1 and CDR2 are DFQATT and SNEGSKA (reference sequence). CDR3 length: 11 amino acids. The CDR3 reads CSARRTPGYTF. CDR3 DNA: TGCAGTGCTAGGCGGACCCCGGGCTACACCTTC.

The chain recombines TRBV30 with TRBJ1-2; D might be TRBD1 (5 bases). V was clipped by 3 bases and J by 2 bases, with 13 bases between them. This CDR3 comprises 14 residues. CDR1 and CDR2 (germline): GTSNPN, SVGIG (reference sequence). The CDR3 is CAWSPGGENYGYTF. The CDR3 bases are TGTGCCTGGAGCCCGGGAGGGGAAAACTATGGCTACACCTTC. The full variable domain, its missing parts supplied by reference TRBV30 and TRBJ1-2, is SQTIHQWPATLVQPVGSPLSLECTVEGTSNPNLYWYRQAAGRGLQLLFYSVGIGQISSEVPQNLSASRPQDRQFILSSKKLLLSDSGFYLCAWSPGGENYGYTFGSGTRLTVV.

This clone was found a few times. V gene TRBV29-1 combines with J gene TRBJ2-1, with 8 bases identical to TRBD2. There are 14 residues in the CDR3. Per germline, CDR1 SQVTM and CDR2 ANQGSEA. Losses at the gene ends were 2 bases for V and 3 bases for J; bases not matched to a gene: 3. The CDR3 nucleotides are TGCAGCGTTGAACCCGGGGGGGACTACAATGAGCAGTTCTTC. Protein product: CSVEPGGDYNEQFF.

The V and J genes are TRBV2 and TRBJ1-4; no definite D call. Germline CDR1 SNHLY, CDR2 FYNNEI. The CDR3 length is 15 residues. The V end lost 6 bases, the J end lost 0 bases, and 11 bases lay between the germline ends. The CDR3 region has the DNA TGTGCCAGCAGGAGCGGACCAGCAACTAATGAAAAACTGTTTTTT. Its translation: CASRSGPATNEKLFF.

This chain uses TRBV7-9 with TRBJ2-4; D perhaps matches TRBD2 (6 bases). Trimming shortened V by 1 base and J by 7 bases, and 20 bases separated the two germline ends. Germline-derived CDR1 and CDR2 are SEHNR and FQNEAQ (reference sequence). This CDR3 has 17 amino acids. The CDR3 sequence: CASSLEAGTDGWNIQYF. DNA of the CDR3: TGTGCCAGCAGCTTAGAAGCTGGGACTGACGGGTGGAACATTCAGTACTTC.

This clone was seen a few times. In the same sample, other DNA sequences code for this CDR3. The gene calls are TRBV5-6 and TRBJ1-5, with D unclear. The CDR3 is 12 amino acids. Trimming left V 7 bases short and J 4 bases short, with 9 bases between. The V gene's germline CDR1 is SGHDT and CDR2 YYEEEE. CDR3 bases: TGTGCCAGCTCCTCGGGGAATCAGCCCCAGCATTTT. Its translation: CASSSGNQPQHF.

This rearrangement joins TRBV5-6 to TRBJ1-5, with D maybe TRBD1 (5 bases). The V end lost 0 bases, the J end lost 6 bases, and 16 bases lay between the germline ends. CDR1 and CDR2 from the germline V gene are SGHDT and YYEEEE. The CDR3 length is 16 residues. The CDR3 sequence is CASSLGAGRGIQPQHF. In DNA, the CDR3 is TGTGCCAGCAGCTTGGGGGCAGGGAGGGGTATTCAGCCCCAGCATTTT.

The chain carries TRBV7-2 and TRBJ1-2, with 10 bases matching TRBD1. Germline values: CDR1 SGHTA, CDR2 FQGNSA. The J segment lost 6 bases and the V segment lost 5 bases, leaving 12 bases of the junction unmatched. There are 16 residues in the CDR3. The CDR3 coding sequence is TGTGCCAGCAGCGTCAGACAGGGGGCCTTACGGGATGGCTACACCTTC. Its protein product is CASSVRQGALRDGYTF.

This clone was observed a few times. The J gene is TRBJ2-7, the V gene TRBV29-1; TRBD1 matches at 7 bases. The CDR3 extends over 15 amino acids. Trimming cost V 4 bases and J 3 bases; bases outside gene matches: 12. CDR1 and CDR2 (germline): SQVTM, ANQGSEA. The CDR3 nucleotides read TGCAGCGTTGTAGGCCCGAGACAGGGTAACTACGAGCAGTACTTC. Amino acid sequence: CSVVGPRQGNYEQYF.

The chain combines TRBV4-3 with TRBJ2-2; no reliable D call. Germline lookup yields CDR1 LGHNA and CDR2 YSLEER. CDR3 length: 16 residues. V lost 1 base to trimming and J lost 6 bases, with 15 bases between them. The CDR3 sequence: CASSQGWSGGSGELFF. The CDR3 region has the DNA TGCGCCAGCAGCCAAGGCTGGTCCGGTGGCTCCGGGGAGCTGTTTTTT.

This rearrangement joins TRBV11-2 to TRBJ2-7; 7 bases agree with TRBD1. Trimming cost V 3 bases and J 2 bases; bases outside gene matches: 13. The CDR3 is 17 amino acids. Germline CDR1 reads SGHAT; CDR2 reads FQNNGV. The CDR3 here is CASSFGRTGTETYEQYF. The CDR3 region has the DNA TGTGCCAGCAGCTTCGGTCGGACCGGGACAGAGACCTACGAGCAGTACTTC.

This chain uses TRBV7-6 with TRBJ2-7; no definite D call. V gave up 5 bases and J gave up 6 bases, with 11 bases separating them. This CDR3 contains 12 residues. Per the germline V gene, CDR1 is SGHVS and CDR2 is FNYEAQ. The CDR3 nucleotides read TGTGCCAGCAGCCCCACAACCCTCGAGCAGTACTTC. It is translated as CASSPTTLEQYF.